This entry features one TCR beta chain sequence. This clone has just a few counts. There is no known antigen for this receptor. Base quality data are lacking; no much larger clone is found one base away. V has 1 base trimmed and J has 5 bases trimmed; junction bases matching no gene number 3. The CDR3 runs 14 amino acids, cysteine and phenylalanine included. The only DNA kept is the CDR3, 42 bases in frame from the first base. CDR1 LGHDT and CDR2 YNNKEL are derived from the germline V gene (reference sequence). To identify antigen-specific CD4+ T cell clonotypes by their expansion, the ViraFEST assay first stimulated PBMC with viral peptide pools and then applied TCR sequencing. After less than 13 days of culture, CD4+ T cells were isolated with the EasySep CD4+ T cell isolation kit. Each participant got two doses of an mRNA SARS-CoV-2 vaccine, either BNT162b2 or mRNA-1273. Healthy vaccine recipients had no prior SARS-CoV-2 infection, confirmed by negative nucleocapsid antibodies before and after vaccination. About 2.1 million PBMC per well were cultured with 9 to 10 ug/ml peptides in IMDM containing roughly 5% human AB serum, around 10 IU/ml IL-2 and gentamicin. On days 3 and 7, half of the culture medium was replaced with fresh IL-2-containing medium. Unless noted otherwise, every peptide stimulation condition was cultured in triplicate wells. Using Ficoll-Paque Plus gradient centrifugation, PBMC were separated from whole blood and then either used fresh or cryopreserved at -140C. Overlapping peptide pools spanned the spike proteins of SARS-CoV-2 and the common cold coronaviruses HCoV-NL63, HCoV-OC43 and HCoV-229E. The QIAamp micro DNA kit was used to extract genomic DNA from the cultured CD4+ T cells.

This specimen belongs to a study of vaccination effects on CD4 cells after COVID-19 (dated by TCRdb to 2022 to 2024). In the study overall: Across the study, the median time from the second dose to post-vaccine sampling was 72 days (range 14 to 241). SARS-CoV-2 spike-specific CD4+ TCR repertoires were compared before and after mRNA vaccination in COVID-19 convalescent patients and in infection-naive vaccine recipients. Altogether, around 9 COVID-19 convalescent patients and a few SARS-CoV-2-naive healthy vaccine recipients made up the full study. The Oncomine TCR Beta short-read assay on an Illumina iSeq 100 was used to sequence cultures from other donors in the study. What the authors observed across the whole study: At late post-vaccination timepoints, both infection-induced and vaccine-induced clones showed marked clonal contraction, consistent with waning T cell responses. In healthy vaccine recipients, vaccine-induced clones were almost all SARS-CoV-2 mono-reactive, with only 1 of 255 cross-reactive with common cold coronaviruses. The study was limited by a small number of convalescent patients and lacked early post-infection timepoints.

Receptor libraries were prepared by the immunoSEQ multiplex PCR assay. DNA from the cultured, isolated CD4+ T cells was subjected to TCR beta CDR3 sequencing. The original methods were these. Non-productive TCR sequences were removed, reads were trimmed to the CDR3 region, and CDR3s of at least 7 amino acids were retained. Antigen-specific clonotypes were identified using the MANAFEST web app by comparison of expansion in peptide wells against reference cultures. For clones to be considered positive, expansion at FDR<0.05 versus reference and all other wells, an odds ratio above 5, and a frequency above 0.1% in two replicate wells were required. A clonotype was called cross-reactive if it was significantly expanded both in SARS-CoV-2 spike wells and in at least one common cold coronavirus spike condition. Levenshtein distance calculated with the stringdist R package was used to assess CDR3 similarity, and unrooted trees were constructed with ape in R 3.6.1. Imported from immuneACCESS, the table was reduced by TCRdb to in-frame sequences with V and J called. These copies leave out some clones; in studies compared against another copy, an unresolved V gene accounts for under half, and the cause of the remainder is not known. That table supplies the V and J calls and clone size; D and trimming were determined from the DNA. The sample table shows around 30,000 clones, and roughly four fifths are seen once. About 15% of the sample lies in the top ten.

The origin of this receptor is a human donor who received a COVID-19 vaccine. The sequence joins TRBV3-1 (or the pseudogene TRBV3-2) to TRBJ1-2, with TRBD1 matching 8 junction bases. Specimen: CD4+ T cells from PBMCs cultured with HCoV-229E spike peptides, collected after COVID-19 vaccination. The cell subset or site tag for this specimen amounts to: HCoV-229E spike overlapping peptide pool stimulation. The DNA sequence follows: TGTGCCAGCAGCCAAGCGGACAGGGAATATGGCTACACCTTC. The translation is CASSQADREYGYTF.